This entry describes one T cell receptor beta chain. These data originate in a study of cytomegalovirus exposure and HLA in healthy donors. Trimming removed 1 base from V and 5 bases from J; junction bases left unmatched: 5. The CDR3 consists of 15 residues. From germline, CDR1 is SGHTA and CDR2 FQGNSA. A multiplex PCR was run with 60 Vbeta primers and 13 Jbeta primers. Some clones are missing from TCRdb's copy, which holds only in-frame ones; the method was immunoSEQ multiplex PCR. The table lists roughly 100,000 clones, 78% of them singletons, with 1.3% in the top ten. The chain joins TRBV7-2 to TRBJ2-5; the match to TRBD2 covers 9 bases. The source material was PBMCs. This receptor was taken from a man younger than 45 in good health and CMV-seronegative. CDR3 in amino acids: CASSLGGGAPETQYF. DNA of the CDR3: TGTGCCAGCAGCTTAGGCGGGGGGGCGCCCGAGACCCAGTACTTC.